What follows are 19 T cell receptor beta chains derived from one specimen sequenced in a study of blood T cell repertoires in COVID-19. TCRdb keeps only in-frame clones here, not all; method: immunoSEQ multiplex PCR. This table has more than 150,000 clones, around 80% appearing once. Sample: peripheral blood. All receptors derive from a woman of 80 years or more with active or convalescent COVID-19.

The V call is TRBV6-5, the J call TRBJ1-3, with D uncertain. The CDR3 length is 14 residues. V was cut by 0 bases and J by 3 bases, with 6 bases left in between. CDR1 and CDR2 from the germline V gene are MNHEY and SVGAGI. This CDR3 reads CASSYSSRGNTIYF. For the CDR3, the DNA is TGTGCCAGCAGTTACTCGAGTCGTGGAAACACCATATATTTT.

The gene calls are TRBV4-2 and TRBJ2-3; 11 positions match TRBD2. The CDR3 is 18 amino acids. Trimming at V came to 1 base and at J to 2 bases, leaving 8 bases not matched to a gene. Germline CDR1 and CDR2: LGHNA and YNFKEQ. Here the CDR3 DNA reads TGTGCCAGCAGCCAAGCACGAGGGACTAGCGGATACACAGATACGCAGTATTTT. As protein: CASSQARGTSGYTDTQYF.

This clone was counted only a few times. V is TRBV5-1 and J is TRBJ2-5, with 8 bases aligning to TRBD2. Germline V lookup: CDR1 SGHRS, CDR2 YFSETQ. This CDR3 has 16 amino acids. Trimming removed 2 bases from V and 5 bases from J; junction bases left unmatched: 11. The CDR3 nucleotides are TGCGCCAGCAGCTTAAACGGAGCGGGGGACGGGGAGACCCAGTACTTC. Translating gives CASSLNGAGDGETQYF.

V is TRBV5-6 and J is TRBJ1-1, with TRBD1 matching over 10 bases. CDR3 length equals 15 residues. CDR1 is SGHDT, CDR2 YYEEEE, per germline. Trimming cost V 3 bases and J 11 bases; bases outside gene matches: 13. The CDR3 here is CASSSGRQGAGFAFF. The DNA for the CDR3 is TGTGCCAGCAGCTCCGGCCGACAGGGGGCGGGCTTTGCTTTCTTT.

The sample holds a few counts of this clone. The V and J genes are TRBV4-1 and TRBJ2-5, with D possibly being TRBD1 (6 bases). V was pared by 1 base and J by 5 bases, with 17 bases between. The CDR3 sequence is 16 residues long. The germline gives CDR1 MGHRA, CDR2 YSYEKL. The CDR3 DNA is TGCGCCAGCAGCCAAGGGAGCAGGGGAGCCTGGGAGACCCAGTACTTC. Translated, it gives CASSQGSRGAWETQYF.

Only a few counts were recorded for this clone. The rearrangement joins TRBV4-2 to TRBJ1-5, with D unresolved. Germline-derived CDR1 and CDR2 are LGHNA and YNFKEQ. There are 13 residues in the CDR3. The V gene lost 5 bases and the J gene lost 9 bases, with 14 bases spanning the gap. The CDR3 sequence: CASSETAPRPQHF. The CDR3, as DNA: TGTGCCAGCAGCGAAACAGCCCCGAGGCCCCAGCATTTT.

The chain uses TRBV2 and TRBJ2-1, with 7 bases fitting TRBD1. The CDR3 extends over 13 amino acids. The junction had 5 bases not matched to a gene; V was cut back by 4 bases and J by 8 bases. CDR1 and CDR2 from the germline V gene are SNHLY and FYNNEI. The CDR3 DNA is TGTGCCAGCAGTGGGGACAGTCATGATGAGCAGTTCTTC. It specifies CASSGDSHDEQFF.

The V call is TRBV11-2, the J call TRBJ1-2; no firm D call. Germline CDR1 and CDR2: SGHAT and FQNNGV. V was cut by 8 bases and J by 4 bases, with 11 bases left in between. The CDR3 has 12 amino acids. CDR3 region: CASQRQIYGYTF. CDR3 coding DNA: TGTGCCAGCCAAAGACAAATCTATGGCTACACCTTC.

The J gene is TRBJ2-3, the V gene TRBV7-2, with 7 bases lining up with TRBD2. After removal of 1 base from V and 0 bases from J, the junction contained 4 bases not matched to a gene. The germline V gene has CDR1 SGHTA and CDR2 FQGNSA. This CDR3 has 16 residues. The CDR3 reads CASSLVAGTSTDTQYF. As DNA, the CDR3 is TGTGCCAGCAGCTTAGTAGCGGGTACTAGCACAGATACGCAGTATTTT. Together with reference TRBV7-2 and TRBJ2-3, the CDR3 gives the full variable domain: GAGVSQSPSNKVTEKGKDVELRCDPISGHTALYWYRQSLGQGLEFLIYFQGNSAPDKSGLPSDRFSAERTGGSVSTLTIQRTQQEDSAVYLCASSLVAGTSTDTQYFGPGTRLTVL.

The chain links TRBV10-3 to TRBJ2-7; 10 bases fit TRBD2. Germline V CDR1 and CDR2: ENHRY, SYGVKD. CDR3 length: 17 residues. The trim removed 5 bases at V and 3 bases at J, leaving 13 bases unmatched. The CDR3 is CAISPRRSSGGLYEQYF. The CDR3 DNA is TGTGCCATCAGTCCCCGCCGCTCTAGCGGGGGACTCTACGAGCAGTACTTC.

The chain joins TRBV11-2 to TRBJ2-7; 7 bases align to TRBD1. The ends lost 1 base at V and 3 bases at J; junction bases unmatched: 12. This CDR3 has 17 amino acids. Germline lookup yields CDR1 SGHAT and CDR2 FQNNGV. The CDR3 loop reads CASSLVSSGTAVYEQYF. CDR3 nucleotides: TGTGCCAGCAGCTTAGTCTCCTCCGGGACAGCAGTCTACGAGCAGTACTTC.

In this sample, this clone turned up many times. The chain employs TRBV2 and TRBJ1-5, with TRBD1 matching 7 bases. In germline, CDR1 is SNHLY, CDR2 FYNNEI. CDR3 size: 14 residues. V was pared by 6 bases and J by 7 bases, with 9 bases of the junction left unmatched. The CDR3, as DNA: TGTGCCAGCAGAGAAACAGGGGCTGGACAGCCCCAGCATTTT. Its protein product is CASRETGAGQPQHF.

This clone appeared a few times. CDR3 protein: CASSLPWRGGGEQFF. The CDR3 DNA follows: TGTGCCAGCAGCCTACCTTGGCGGGGGGGAGGTGAGCAGTTCTTC. V is TRBV3-1 (or the pseudogene TRBV3-2) and J is TRBJ2-1; 9 bases are shared with TRBD2. Trimming removed 4 bases from V and 9 bases from J; junction bases left unmatched: 10. This CDR3 has 15 amino acids. Per the germline V gene, CDR1 is LGHDT and CDR2 is YNNKEL (reference sequence).

This chain uses TRBV4-2 with TRBJ2-5, with TRBD2 matching over 9 bases. Per germline, CDR1 LGHNA and CDR2 YNFKEQ. The length of the CDR3 is 15 residues. Germline trimming cut 3 bases from V and 8 bases from J; bases unmatched to any gene: 10. The CDR3 coding sequence is TGTGCCAGCAGCCAGGGTTCTAGCGGGGAAGGAACCCAGTACTTC. Protein sequence: CASSQGSSGEGTQYF.

This clone was seen only a few times. The chain uses TRBV7-8 and TRBJ1-1; D not resolved. The CDR3 consists of 13 residues. V was pared by 3 bases and J by 5 bases, with 10 bases between. Germline CDR1 reads SGHVS; CDR2 reads FQNEAQ. CDR3 DNA sequence: TGTGCCAGCAGCTTTGGGCCCCGGACTGAAGCTTTCTTT. Protein product: CASSFGPRTEAFF.

The table lists this clone with a count of one. The identical CDR3 is also encoded by other nucleotide sequences in the sample. The chain couples TRBV3-1 (or the pseudogene TRBV3-2) to TRBJ1-4; TRBD1 agrees at 8 bases. V lost 0 bases and J lost 5; bases outside the gene matches: 5. Germline V gene sequence: CDR1 LGHDT, CDR2 YNNKEL (reference sequence). CDR3 length: 16 residues. The CDR3 DNA follows: TGTGCCAGCAGCCAAGATCCCGGACAGGGAAATGAAAAACTGTTTTTT. As protein: CASSQDPGQGNEKLFF.

The rearrangement uses TRBV5-1 and TRBJ2-5, with TRBD2 matching 10 bases. Germline CDR1 SGHRS, CDR2 YFSETQ. CDR3 length: 14 residues. Trimming removed 5 bases from V and 5 bases from J; junction bases left unmatched: 6. CDR3 loop: CASRQGTSEETQYF. The CDR3 DNA sequence: TGCGCCAGCAGGCAGGGGACTAGCGAGGAGACCCAGTACTTC.

This chain uses TRBV6-1 with TRBJ2-7; the D is unclear. Germline values: CDR1 MNHNS, CDR2 SASEGT. The length of the CDR3 is 12 residues. The V gene lost 2 bases and the J gene lost 1 base, with 3 bases spanning the gap. Written as DNA, the CDR3 is TGTGCCAGCAGTGAACGGTCCTACGAGCAGTACTTC. Its protein is CASSERSYEQYF.

About this clone: Other DNA sequences from this sample encode an identical CDR3 as well. This chain joins TRBV12-3 or TRBV12-4 and TRBJ2-3; the D is unclear. The V and J ends lost 2 bases and 2 bases respectively, with 2 bases between them. CDR3 size: 12 residues. CDR3 sequence reads: CASSLLTDTQYF. CDR3 nucleotides: TGTGCCAGCAGTTTACTCACAGATACGCAGTATTTT.